This paragraph covers one TCR beta chain sequence. In this sample, this clone turned up once. Its recognized antigen is unknown. Nothing much larger sits one base from this clone, and base qualities are not available. The immunoSEQ Assay, a bias-controlled multiplex PCR, was used to amplify TCRbeta CDR3 regions from genomic DNA. Regarding the original processing steps: The number of nucleated cells in each sample was estimated by amplification of reference gene primers within the assay. To quantify the absolute abundance of each unique TCRbeta CDR3 rearrangement, sequence reads were collapsed and filtered. For each sample, productive Simpson clonality was calculated by taking the square root of Simpson's diversity index across productive rearrangements. The table comes from immuneACCESS by way of TCRdb, which keeps in-frame sequences with V and J called. Part of the clones is missing from these tables; in studies checked, under half for an unresolved V gene and the rest for unknown reasons. For V, J and clone size, that table is used; D and trimming come from the DNA. The table for this sample lists approximately 220,000 clones; 80% to 90% of them were counted only once. The ten largest clones capture approximately 6.2% of the sample.

Another Seattle source contributed samples from volunteer blood donors who had recovered from COVID-19. The collaborating institutions used their own protocols to collect whole blood in K2EDTA tubes. For TCRbeta analysis, collaborator samples were shipped as frozen whole blood, as isolated PBMCs, or as DNA extracted from either sample type. The CDR1 and CDR2 encoded by the germline V gene are MDHEN and SYDVKM. The CDR3 goes from the cysteine to the phenylalanine over 14 residues. The CDR3 DNA has 42 bases and is translated from base 1. V loses 8 bases of germline sequence and J loses 4 bases, and the interval between the two ends is 17 bases. These data come from a study of blood T cell repertoires in COVID-19 (dated by TCRdb to 2020 to 2022). The study in broad terms: Samples from collaborators originated in the United States, Italy and Spain and spanned both the acute and convalescent phases of COVID-19. The samples were drawn from two sources: the first 160 participants of the ongoing ImmuneRACE study, and about 1,300 subjects contributed by 6 global collaborators. The repertoires were released in a freely available public database meant as a resource for research on the immune response to SARS-CoV-2. The material from the prospective study consisted of cDNA or gDNA derived from T cells, B-cell-depleted T cells, or PBMCs. Where available, HLA class I and class II types were taken from metadata supplied by the sample provider and were not determined by assay-based typing. Sample metadata almost always included a de-identified subject ID, COVID-19 status, age in years and sex. Subjects who had been exposed to COVID-19, were actively infected with it, or had recovered from it provided the deeply sampled blood TCRbeta repertoires that made up the dataset.

General study outcomes and caveats: The amount of clinical and demographic metadata varied by source and participant and was provided uncurated.

Recombination joined TRBV28 with TRBJ1-1; the D gene cannot be resolved reliably. The origin of this receptor is a man aged 60 to 75 who had recovered from COVID-19. Sequenced: peripheral blood. The CDR3 protein: CASARGGYGTEAFF. The DNA sequence follows: TGTGCCAGCGCCAGAGGTGGGTACGGCACTGAAGCTTTCTTT.